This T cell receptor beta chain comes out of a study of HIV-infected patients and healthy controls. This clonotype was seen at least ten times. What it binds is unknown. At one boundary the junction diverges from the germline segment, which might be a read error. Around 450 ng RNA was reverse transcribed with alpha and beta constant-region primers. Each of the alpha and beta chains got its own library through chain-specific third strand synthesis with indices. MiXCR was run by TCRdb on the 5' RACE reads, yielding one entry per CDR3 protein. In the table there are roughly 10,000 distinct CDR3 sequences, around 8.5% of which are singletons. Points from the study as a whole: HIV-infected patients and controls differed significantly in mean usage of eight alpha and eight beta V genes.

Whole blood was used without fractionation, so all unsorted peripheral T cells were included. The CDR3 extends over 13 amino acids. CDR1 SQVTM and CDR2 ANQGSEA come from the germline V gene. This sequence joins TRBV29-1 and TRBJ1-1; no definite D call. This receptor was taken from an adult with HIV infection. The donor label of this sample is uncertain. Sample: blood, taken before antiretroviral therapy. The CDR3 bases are TGCAGCGTCGAGGGTCGGGCCAAAATTGAATCTTTCTTT. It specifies CSVEGRAKIESFF.